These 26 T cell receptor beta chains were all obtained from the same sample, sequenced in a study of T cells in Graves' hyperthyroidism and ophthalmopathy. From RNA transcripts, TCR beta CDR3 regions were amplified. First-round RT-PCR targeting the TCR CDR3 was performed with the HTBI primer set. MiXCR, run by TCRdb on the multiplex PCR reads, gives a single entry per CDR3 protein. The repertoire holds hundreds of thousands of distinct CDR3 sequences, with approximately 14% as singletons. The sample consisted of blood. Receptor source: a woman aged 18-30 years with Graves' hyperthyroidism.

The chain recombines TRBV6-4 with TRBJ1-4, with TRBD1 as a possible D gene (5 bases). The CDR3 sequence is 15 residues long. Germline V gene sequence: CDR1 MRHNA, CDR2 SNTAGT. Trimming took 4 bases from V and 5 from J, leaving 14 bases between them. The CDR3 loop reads CASSAQGLENEKLFF. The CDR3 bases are TGTGCCAGCAGTGCCCAGGGTCTCGAAAATGAAAAACTGTTTTTT.

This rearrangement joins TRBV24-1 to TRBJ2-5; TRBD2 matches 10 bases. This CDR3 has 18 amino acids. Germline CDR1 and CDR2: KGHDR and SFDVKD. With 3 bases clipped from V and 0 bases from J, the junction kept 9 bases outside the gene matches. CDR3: CATSDGTSGAPYQETQYF. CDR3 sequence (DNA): TGTGCCACCAGTGATGGAACTAGCGGGGCCCCGTACCAAGAGACCCAGTACTTC.

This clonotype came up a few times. CDR3 DNA: TGTGCCAGCAGCTTAGAGTCCGGCGGGAGTTCCTACGAGCAGTACTTC. It encodes CASSLESGGSSYEQYF. V and J are TRBV7-9 and TRBJ2-7, with 7 bases aligning to TRBD2. V was clipped by 1 base and J by 1 base; unmatched bases: 7. Germline loops: CDR1 SEHNR, CDR2 FQNEAQ (reference sequence). CDR3 length equals 16 residues.

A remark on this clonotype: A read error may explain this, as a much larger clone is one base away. Written as DNA, the CDR3 is TGCAGTGCTAGAGATTACGGGAAGGCAGGGAACCTGTATAGCAATCAGCCCCCGCATTTT. It codes for CSARDYGKAGNLYSNQPPHF. The rearrangement uses TRBV20-1 and TRBJ1-5, with TRBD1 as a possible D gene (5 bases). From germline, CDR1 is DFQATT and CDR2 SNEGSKA (reference sequence). The CDR3 sequence is 20 residues long.

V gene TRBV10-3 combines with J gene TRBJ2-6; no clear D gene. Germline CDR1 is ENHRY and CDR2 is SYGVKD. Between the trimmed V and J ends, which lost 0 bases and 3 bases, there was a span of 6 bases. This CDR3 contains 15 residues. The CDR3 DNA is TGTGCCATCAGTGAGTCGACCTATGGGGCCAACGTCCTGACTTTC. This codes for CAISESTYGANVLTF.

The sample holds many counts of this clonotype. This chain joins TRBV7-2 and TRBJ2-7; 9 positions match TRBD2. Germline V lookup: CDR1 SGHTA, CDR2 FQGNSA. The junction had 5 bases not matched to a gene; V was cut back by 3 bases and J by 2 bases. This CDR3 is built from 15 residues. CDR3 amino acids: CASSLGGRDPYEQYF. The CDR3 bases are TGTGCCAGCAGCTTGGGCGGGAGGGATCCCTACGAGCAGTACTTC.

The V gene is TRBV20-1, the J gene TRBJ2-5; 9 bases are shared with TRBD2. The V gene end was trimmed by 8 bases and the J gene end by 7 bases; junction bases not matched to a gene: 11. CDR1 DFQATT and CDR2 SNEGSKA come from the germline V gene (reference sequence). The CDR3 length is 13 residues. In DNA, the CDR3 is TGCAGTTTTTTAGCGGGGGCGGGGGGGACCCAGTACTTC. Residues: CSFLAGAGGTQYF.

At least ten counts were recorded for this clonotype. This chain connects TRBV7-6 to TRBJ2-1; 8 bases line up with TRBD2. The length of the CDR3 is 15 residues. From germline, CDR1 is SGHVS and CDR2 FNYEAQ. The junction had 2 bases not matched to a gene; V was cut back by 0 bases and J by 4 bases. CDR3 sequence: CASSLALAGYNEQFF. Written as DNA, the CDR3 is TGTGCCAGCAGCTTAGCGCTAGCGGGTTACAATGAGCAGTTCTTC.

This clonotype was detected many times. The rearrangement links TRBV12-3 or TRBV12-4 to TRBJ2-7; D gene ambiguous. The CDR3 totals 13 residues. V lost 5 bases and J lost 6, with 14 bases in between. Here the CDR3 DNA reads TGTGCCAGCAGTCGAACGGATTTTACCGAGCAGTACTTC. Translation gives CASSRTDFTEQYF.

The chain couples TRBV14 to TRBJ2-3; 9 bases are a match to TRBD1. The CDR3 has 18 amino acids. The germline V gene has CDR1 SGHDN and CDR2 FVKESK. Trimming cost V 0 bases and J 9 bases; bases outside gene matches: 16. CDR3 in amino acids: CASSQELLRDRAGKTQYF. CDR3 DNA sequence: TGTGCCAGCAGCCAAGAACTTCTCCGGGACAGGGCAGGGAAGACGCAGTATTTT.

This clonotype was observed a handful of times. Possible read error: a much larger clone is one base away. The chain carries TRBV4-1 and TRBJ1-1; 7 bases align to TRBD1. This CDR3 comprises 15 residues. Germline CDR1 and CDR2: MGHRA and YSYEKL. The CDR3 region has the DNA TGCGCCAGCAGCCAACCCGACAGGGCGAACACTGAAGCTCTCTTT. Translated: CASSQPDRANTEALF.

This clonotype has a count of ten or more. Here the CDR3 DNA reads TGTGCCAGCGGGGGGGATGGCTCTGGGGCCAACGTCCTGACTTTC. As protein: CASGGDGSGANVLTF. V is TRBV12-3 or TRBV12-4 and J is TRBJ2-6; the match to TRBD2 covers 7 bases. With 8 bases clipped from V and 0 bases from J, the junction kept 4 bases outside the gene matches. The CDR3 is 15 amino acids.

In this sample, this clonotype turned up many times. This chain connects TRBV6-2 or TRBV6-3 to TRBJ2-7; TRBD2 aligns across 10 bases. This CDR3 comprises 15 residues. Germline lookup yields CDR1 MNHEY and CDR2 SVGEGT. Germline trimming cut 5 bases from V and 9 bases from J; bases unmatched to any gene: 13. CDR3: CASSAASGSLSVQYF. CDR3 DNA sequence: TGTGCCAGCAGTGCTGCTAGCGGGAGTCTCAGCGTGCAGTACTTC.

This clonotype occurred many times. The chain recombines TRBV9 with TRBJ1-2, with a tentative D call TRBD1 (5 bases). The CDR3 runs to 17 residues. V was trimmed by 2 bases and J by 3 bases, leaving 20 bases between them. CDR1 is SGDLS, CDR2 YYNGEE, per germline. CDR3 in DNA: TGTGCCAGCAGCGTTCGGGACGACATACTTAAAGACTATGGCTACACCTTC. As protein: CASSVRDDILKDYGYTF.

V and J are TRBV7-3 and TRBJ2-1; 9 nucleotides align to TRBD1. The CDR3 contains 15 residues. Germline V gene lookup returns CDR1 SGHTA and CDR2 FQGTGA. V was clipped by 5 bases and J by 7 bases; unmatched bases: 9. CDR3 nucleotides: TGTGCCAGCAGCCATACAGGGGGCGGCGTGAATGAGCAGTTCTTC. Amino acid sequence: CASSHTGGGVNEQFF.

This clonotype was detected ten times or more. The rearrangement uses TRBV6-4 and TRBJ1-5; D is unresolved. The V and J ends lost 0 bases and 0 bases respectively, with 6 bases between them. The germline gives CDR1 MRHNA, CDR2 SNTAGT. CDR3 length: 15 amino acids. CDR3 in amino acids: CASSDSADSNQPQHF. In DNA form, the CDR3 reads TGTGCCAGCAGTGACTCGGCGGATAGCAATCAGCCCCAGCATTTT.

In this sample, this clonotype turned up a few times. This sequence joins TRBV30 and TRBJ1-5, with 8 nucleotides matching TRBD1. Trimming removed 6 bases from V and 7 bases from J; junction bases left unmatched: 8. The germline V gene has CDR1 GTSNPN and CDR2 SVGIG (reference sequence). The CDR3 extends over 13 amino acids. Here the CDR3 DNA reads TGTGCCTGTTCAGGGGGCCGGGGCCAGCCCCAGCATTTT. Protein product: CACSGGRGQPQHF.

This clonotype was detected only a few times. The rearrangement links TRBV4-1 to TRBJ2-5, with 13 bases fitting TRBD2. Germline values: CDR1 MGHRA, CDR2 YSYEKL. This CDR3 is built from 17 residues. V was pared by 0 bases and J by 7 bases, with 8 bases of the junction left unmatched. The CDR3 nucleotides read TGCGCCAGCAGCCAAGACCCCGGACTAGCGGGGGCCACGACCCAGTACTTC. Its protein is CASSQDPGLAGATTQYF.

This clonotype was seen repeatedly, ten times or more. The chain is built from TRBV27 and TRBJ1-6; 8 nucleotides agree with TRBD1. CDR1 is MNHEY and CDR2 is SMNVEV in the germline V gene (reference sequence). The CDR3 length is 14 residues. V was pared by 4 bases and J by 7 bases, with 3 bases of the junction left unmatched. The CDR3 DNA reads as TGTGCCAGCAGTTCAGGGGGCTACAATTCACCCCTCCACTTT. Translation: CASSSGGYNSPLHF.

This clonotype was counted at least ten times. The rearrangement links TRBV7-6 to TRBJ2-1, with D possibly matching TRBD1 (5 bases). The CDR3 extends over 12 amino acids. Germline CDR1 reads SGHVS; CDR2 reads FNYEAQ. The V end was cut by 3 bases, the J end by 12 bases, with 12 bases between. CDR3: CASSLGLGPQFF. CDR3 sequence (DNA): TGTGCCAGCAGCTTGGGGCTGGGGCCGCAGTTCTTC. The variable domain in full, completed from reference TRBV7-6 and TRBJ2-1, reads GAGVSQSPRYKVTKRGQDVALRCDPISGHVSLYWYRQALGQGPEFLTYFNYEAQQDKSGLPNDRFSAERPEGSISTLTIQRTEQRDSAMYRCASSLGLGPQFFGPGTRLTVL.

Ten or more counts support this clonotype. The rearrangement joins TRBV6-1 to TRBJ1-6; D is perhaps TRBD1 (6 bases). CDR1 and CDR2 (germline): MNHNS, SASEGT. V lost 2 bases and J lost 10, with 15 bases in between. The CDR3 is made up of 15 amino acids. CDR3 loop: CASSEITGLESPLHF. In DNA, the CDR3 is TGTGCCAGCAGTGAAATAACAGGGCTGGAATCACCCCTCCACTTT.

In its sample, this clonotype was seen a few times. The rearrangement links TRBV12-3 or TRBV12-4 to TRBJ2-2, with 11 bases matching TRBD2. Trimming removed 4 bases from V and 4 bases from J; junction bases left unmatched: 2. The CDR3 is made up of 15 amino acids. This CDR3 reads CASSWGTSGTGELFF. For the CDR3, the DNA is TGTGCCAGCAGTTGGGGGACTAGCGGCACCGGGGAGCTGTTTTTT.

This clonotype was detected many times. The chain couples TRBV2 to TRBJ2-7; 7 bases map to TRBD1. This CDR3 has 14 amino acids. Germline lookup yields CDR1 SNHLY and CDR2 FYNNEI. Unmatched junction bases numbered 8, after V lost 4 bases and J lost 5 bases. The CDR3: CASSVRGTNDEQYF. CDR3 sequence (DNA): TGTGCCAGCAGTGTCAGGGGGACAAACGACGAGCAGTACTTC.

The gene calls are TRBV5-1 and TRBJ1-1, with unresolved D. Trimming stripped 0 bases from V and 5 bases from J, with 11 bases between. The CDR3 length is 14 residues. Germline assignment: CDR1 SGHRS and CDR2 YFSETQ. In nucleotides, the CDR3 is TGCGCCAGCAGCTTGGACTCAGTCGGTACTGAAGCTTTCTTT. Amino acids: CASSLDSVGTEAFF.

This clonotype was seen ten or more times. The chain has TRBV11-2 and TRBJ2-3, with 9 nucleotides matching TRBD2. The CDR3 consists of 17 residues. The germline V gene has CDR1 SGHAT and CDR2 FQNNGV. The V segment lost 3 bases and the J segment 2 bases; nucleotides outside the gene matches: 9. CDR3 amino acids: CASSFGRREGNTDTQYF. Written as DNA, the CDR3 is TGTGCCAGCAGCTTTGGACGGCGGGAGGGCAACACAGATACGCAGTATTTT.

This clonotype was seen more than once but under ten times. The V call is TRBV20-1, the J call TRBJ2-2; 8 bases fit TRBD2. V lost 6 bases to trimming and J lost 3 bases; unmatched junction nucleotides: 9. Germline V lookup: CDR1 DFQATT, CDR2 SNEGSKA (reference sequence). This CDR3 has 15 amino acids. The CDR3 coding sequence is TGCAGTGCCTTTCCCGGGACTAGAGACACCGGGGAGCTGTTTTTT. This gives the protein CSAFPGTRDTGELFF.